This T cell receptor beta chain was recorded in a study of Tregs in tolerant kidney transplant recipients. About the study: Mixed chimerism was transient after nonmyeloablative marrow transplants from related graft donors. Study results and limitations: Activated donor B cell expansion appeared to reveal the most relevant donor-specific TCRbeta repertoire.

CD4+CD25+CD127- Tregs, CD4+CD25- non-Tregs, CD4 and CD8 cells were sorted. Profiled with immunoSEQ multiplex PCR; TCRdb holds only in-frame clones, not every one. The data hold about 110,000 clones, with around 89% observed a single time. The CDR3 length is 16 residues. Trimming pared 1 base from V and 7 bases from J, leaving 16 bases between. The germline gives CDR1 SEHNR, CDR2 FQNEAQ (reference sequence). Details on this clone: Its specificity is not known.

The receptor comes from a human donor who received a combined kidney and bone marrow transplant. Here the sequenced sample was CD4+ T cells from blood, taken before the transplant. The rearrangement uses TRBV7-9 and TRBJ1-4; perhaps TRBD1 as D (6 bases). The CDR3 spells CASSLGRAGVAEKLFF. The CDR3 bases are TGTGCCAGCAGCTTAGGCCGAGCAGGGGTTGCTGAAAAACTGTTTTTT.